This T cell receptor (beta chain) was sequenced in a study of spatial heterogeneity in lung cancer (dated by TCRdb to about 2019). Describing the broader study: Beta-chain transcripts were consistently detected in greater numbers than alpha-chain transcripts, which likely reflects a higher abundance of beta-chain transcripts. TCR transcript counts in tumor regions correlated strongly with a T cell transcriptional module score from matched bulk RNA-seq. In the raw uncorrected reads, each unique combination of TCR and UMI appeared more than ten times on average. In non-small cell lung cancer, the study quantitatively compared TCR alpha and beta repertoires across several tumor regions, matched nontumor lung, and blood. Nonsynonymous mutation counts, determined by whole-exome sequencing of tumor tissue, were related to features of the TCR repertoire. At surgery, 200 or so tumor regions, around 64 matched nontumor lung samples and more than 50 PBMC samples were TCR-sequenced for both alpha and beta chains.

The sample's time point label, decoded: sample taken at primary tumor resection. The donors were more than 60 patients from the lung TRACERx cohort who had early-stage, untreated non-small cell lung cancer. Without any cell sorting, TCR sequencing was performed on whole RNA extracted either from tumor and nontumor lung tissue or from cryopreserved PBMC samples. Only patients with enough RNA available from two or more tumor regions were chosen for TCR sequencing. Before selection, tumor and adjacent nontumor lung specimens were reviewed by a lung pathologist. The research as a whole found: Additional single-cell paired TCR alpha and beta sequencing was considered necessary to confirm, at a functional level, the hypothesis that regional TCRs recognize regional mutations. Counts of ubiquitous and regional expanded TCRs correlated with counts of ubiquitous and regional nonsynonymous mutations, respectively. TCR-seq was estimated to cover only 6.5% to 9% of tumor T cells for alpha chains and roughly 14% for beta chains. The number of expanded intratumoral alpha and beta TCRs correlated with the tumor nonsynonymous mutation count.

Libraries came from 5' RACE. This sample was sequenced with a NextSeq 500. In the TCR library protocol, a unique molecular identifier was attached to each TCR cDNA molecule so that PCR and sequencing errors could be corrected. Turning to the authors' computational methods: Decombinator tools were used for TCR identification, UMI-based error correction and CDR3 extraction. TCRs above a frequency of 2 per 1,000, corresponding to the top 1% of the tumor frequency distribution, were defined as expanded. Expanded tumor TCRs were classed as regional if statistically deemed absent (corrected P<0.05) from at least one tumor region, otherwise ubiquitous. Each repertoire was subsampled 100 times to 5,000 TCRs, after which Renyi diversity was computed with the R vegan package. CDR3 similarity networks were built from amino acid triplet string-kernel similarity, with CDR3s being connected when pairwise similarity was above 0.82. Through fastp at Q25 and MiXCR, TCRdb rebuilt clones from the public reads, retaining in-frame beta chains. Entries that share a CDR3 protein sequence are merged under the most common genes and DNA. These V and J calls derive from TCRdb rather than the authors' analysis. Present in this sample are approximately 2,600 distinct CDR3 sequences, 8% to 9.5% of which were seen just once. The ten largest clones take up 20% to 30% of the sample.

The CDR3 covers 12 residues, taking in both the cysteine and the phenylalanine. Only the CDR3 part of the read is kept: 36 bases, read in frame from the first base. The V end loses 6 bases and the J end loses 7 bases, and a stretch of 12 bases separates them. This clonotype is labeled medium-sized (0.01 to 0.1%). Its antigen target is currently unknown. No base-level quality is on record; no much larger clone is a single base apart. The V and J segments used are TRBV12-3 or TRBV12-4 and TRBJ1-1; confidence is insufficient to name the D gene. The clonotype comes from a male donor with early-stage non-small cell lung cancer. Sample: lung tumor tissue, taken at surgery. CDR3 loop: CASSHGNSEAFF. Here is the DNA: TGTGCCAGCAGCCATGGGAATAGTGAAGCTTTCTTT.